This is a list of T cell receptor beta chains from one sample in a study of low-dose radiotherapy and immunotherapy resistance in tumors. TCRdb called the reads again in MiXCR, with one record for every CDR3 protein. The repertoire holds more than 70,000 distinct CDR3 sequences, 31% seen once, with 11% in the top ten. Sequences were derived from PBMCs, sampled before treatment. These receptors were obtained from a female donor with ovarian cancer. Both conserved end residues are part of each CDR3. D genes are given only for firm matches. Where a row states a size, it is once, few, many or the class of an expanded clone; other rows omit it.

D gene	V gene	clone size	J gene	CDR3 DNA	CDR3 protein
TRBD1	TRBV6-2/TRBV6-3	many	TRBJ1-1	TGTGCCAGCAGTTACGGACAGGGACCCTTGAACACTGAAGCTTTCTTT	CASSYGQGPLNTEAFF
NA	TRBV28	many	TRBJ2-5	TGTGCCAGCAGCCCACTAGGGCGAGAGACCCAGTACTTC	CASSPLGRETQYF
NA	TRBV6-2/TRBV6-3	few	TRBJ2-2	NA	CASSYSRAGAYSGELFFF
TRBD2	TRBV29-1	many	TRBJ2-1	TGCAGCGGCCTACGGGGGGGGATCAGGAATGAGCAGTTCTTC	CSGLRGGIRNEQFF
NA	TRBV29-1	NA	TRBJ1-2	TGCAGCGCTAACACGCTCGGCTATGGCTACACCTTC	CSANTLGYGYTF
TRBD1	TRBV19	few	TRBJ1-2	TGTGCCAGTACTTACACAGGGGGCGTTATGGGTGGCTACACCTTC	CASTYTGGVMGGYTF
TRBD2	TRBV7-3	many	TRBJ2-2	TGTGCCAGCAGCTTGGGCCCAAGCGGGAGGGTACGGACCGGGGAGCTGTTTTTT	CASSLGPSGRVRTGELFF
NA	TRBV29-1	many	TRBJ1-1	TGCAGCGTCCAAAGGGGGGGTGAAACTGAAGCTTTCTTT	CSVQRGGETEAFF
NA	TRBV20-1	many	TRBJ2-7	TGCAGTGCTAGAGTGGCTCTTTCCTCATACGAGCAGTACTTC	CSARVALSSYEQYF
NA	TRBV7-9	many	TRBJ2-7	TGTGCCAGCAGCTTAGCGGAACGGGGCGAGCAGTACTTC	CASSLAERGEQYF
NA	TRBV7-2	many	TRBJ2-5	TGTGCCAGCAGCTTAGTAATCCGGGAAGGGACCCAGTACTTC	CASSLVIREGTQYF
TRBD1	TRBV29-1	many	TRBJ2-1	TGCAGCGTTTCCCGGGACAGTACCTACAATGAGCAGTTCTTC	CSVSRDSTYNEQFF
NA	TRBV4-2	NA	TRBJ2-1	TGTGCCAGCAGCCAAGATCTCAATGAGCAGTTCTTC	CASSQDLNEQFF
TRBD1	TRBV5-1	few	TRBJ2-1	TGCGCCAGCAGCCCCGGTGACAGGGGATACAATGAGCAGTTCTTC	CASSPGDRGYNEQFF
NA	TRBV29-1	many	TRBJ2-2	TGCAGCGCCCTAGGGTGGCGGGGTGAGACCGGGGAGCTGTTTTTT	CSALGWRGETGELFF
TRBD1	TRBV19	NA	TRBJ2-3	TGTGCCAGTGGATACAGGGGGCGCACAGATACGCAGTATTTT	CASGYRGRTDTQYF
TRBD2	TRBV29-1	many	TRBJ2-1	TGCAGCGTTGTTAAAACTCGACTAGCGGGAGCCCACAATGAGCAGTTCTTC	CSVVKTRLAGAHNEQFF
TRBD2	TRBV5-6	many	TRBJ2-2	TGTGCCAGCAGCTTGGTAGCGTGGACTAGCGGGATGACAACGAACACCGGGGAGCTGTTTTTT	CASSLVAWTSGMTTNTGELFF
NA	TRBV6-5	many	TRBJ2-5	TGTGCCAGCAGCTGGACGTTCCAAGAGACCCAGTACTTC	CASSWTFQETQYF
NA	TRBV20-1	many	TRBJ2-3	TGCAGTGCTAGAGACCCCCGAGTCGATACGCAGTATTTT	CSARDPRVDTQYF
NA	TRBV20-1	NA	TRBJ1-1	TGCAGTGCGATCCGGGACACGTTGAACACTGAAGCTTTCTTT	CSAIRDTLNTEAFF
TRBD1	TRBV7-2	NA	TRBJ2-7	TGTGCCAGCAGCCCTGACAGGGGGCGGGACGAGCAGTACTTC	CASSPDRGRDEQYF
NA	TRBV29-1	many	TRBJ2-3	TGCAGCGTTGAGCGGGGAGGAGCAGATACGCAGTATTTT	CSVERGGADTQYF
NA	TRBV12-3/TRBV12-4	many	TRBJ1-1	TGTGCCAGCAGCCAAGGGCGGGGGGGTCGGACTGAAGCTTTCTTT	CASSQGRGGRTEAFF
NA	TRBV5-3	many	TRBJ2-5	TGTGCCAGCAGCAGCCCTGGGGGGACAGAGACCCAGTACTTC	CASSSPGGTETQYF
NA	TRBV20-1	many	TRBJ2-5	TGCAGTGCCAACGGACAAGAAGAGACCCAGTACTTC	CSANGQEETQYF
NA	TRBV2	few	TRBJ2-1	TGTGCCAGCAGTTCCCCTATCAGCTCCTACAATGAGCAGTTCTTC	CASSSPISSYNEQFF
TRBD1	TRBV11-2	many	TRBJ1-1	TGTGCCAGCAGCTCTCGGACAGGGGGCGCGAGGTACTATCGCGACACTGAAGCTTTCTTT	CASSSRTGGARYYRDTEAFF
NA	TRBV6-2/TRBV6-3	many	TRBJ2-5	TGTGCCAGCAGTCACAGACCGGGACCGAAGGACGTGTACTTC	CASSHRPGPKDVYF
TRBD1	TRBV6-2/TRBV6-3	many	TRBJ1-2	TGTGCCAGCAGTTACGGGGACAGGCTGGGCTACACCTTC	CASSYGDRLGYTF
TRBD2	TRBV29-1	many	TRBJ2-1	TGCAGCGTGGGACGGACTAGCGGGAGTCGGCGTGAGCAGTTCTTC	CSVGRTSGSRREQFF
TRBD2	TRBV4-3	many	TRBJ2-5	TGCGCCAGCAGCCAAGTCGCGGGGGGCGCGGGGCAAGAGACCCAGTACTTC	CASSQVAGGAGQETQYF
NA	TRBV5-1	many	TRBJ2-1	TGCGCCAGCAGCTTCCCTCAGGGCTACAATGAGCAGTTCTTC	CASSFPQGYNEQFF
NA	TRBV5-1	once	TRBJ1-3	TGCGCCAGCAGCCCGGGACCGTTAAGCTCTGGAAACACCATATATTTT	CASSPGPLSSGNTIYF
NA	TRBV14	NA	TRBJ2-2	NA	CASSRLAGANTGELFFFFFF
TRBD2	TRBV5-1	few	TRBJ2-2	TGCGCCAGCGGGTCTAGCGGAGCAACCGGGGAGCTGTTTTTT	CASGSSGATGELFF
NA	TRBV6-6	NA	TRBJ2-7	TGTGCCAGCAGTTACGGGGGCAGTTCTTCCTCCTACGAGCAGTACTTC	CASSYGGSSSSYEQYF
NA	TRBV4-2	many	TRBJ2-7	TGTGCCAGCAGCCAAGATACCACGTACGAGCAGTACTTC	CASSQDTTYEQYF
NA	TRBV7-9	many	TRBJ2-5	TGTGCCAGCAGCTTTACTCCCGGGACGTGGGAGACCCAGTACTTC	CASSFTPGTWETQYF
NA	TRBV7-2	few	TRBJ2-5	TGTGCCAGCAGCCCCCGGCGGGCACAACAAGAGACCCAGTACTTC	CASSPRRAQQETQYF
TRBD1	TRBV5-4	many	TRBJ2-5	TGTGCCAGCAGCACCAAAACAGGGGCCGAGACCCAGTACTTC	CASSTKTGAETQYF
TRBD2	TRBV5-1	NA	TRBJ2-7	TGCGCCAGCAGCTCGACAGCCGCGGCGGGGGTCGAGCAGTACTTC	CASSSTAAAGVEQYF
NA	TRBV7-6	many	TRBJ2-1	TGTGCCAGCAGCCGCGGTGGCGGGGCTTACAATGAGCAGTTCTTC	CASSRGGGAYNEQFF
NA	TRBV29-1	many	TRBJ1-1	TGCAGCGGGGGACAAGAAGCTTTCTTT	CSGGQEAFF
NA	TRBV12-5	many	TRBJ2-7	TGTGCTAGTGGTAAAAGCGGTGGGGGGGCAGAGCAGTACTTC	CASGKSGGGAEQYF
NA	TRBV20-1	NA	TRBJ2-1	TGCAGTGCTAGTCGGAGTAGGGGGGGAATCGATAGTGAGCAGTTCTTC	CSASRSRGGIDSEQFF
NA	TRBV7-3	many	TRBJ2-7	TGTGCCAGCGACACCCCGGGACACCACTACGAGCAGTACTTC	CASDTPGHHYEQYF
NA	TRBV2	many	TRBJ1-6	TGTGCCAGCAGGAGTGGGTCACCCCTCCACTTT	CASRSGSPLHF
NA	TRBV20-1	many	TRBJ2-2	TGCAGCCCTCAGGGAAACACCGGGGAGCTGTTTTTT	CSPQGNTGELFF
NA	TRBV18	NA	TRBJ2-7	TGTGCCAGCACGGACAAGGCCAACGGCGAGCAGTACTTC	CASTDKANGEQYF
NA	TRBV21-1	many	TRBJ2-1	TGTGCCAGCAGCAAAGGTGGGACAGGGCGCAATGAGCAGTTCTTC	CASSKGGTGRNEQFF
NA	TRBV24-1	NA	TRBJ1-1	TGTGCCACCAGTGCCCATGGGACGGTGAACACTGAAGCTTTCTTT	CATSAHGTVNTEAFF
NA	TRBV19	NA	TRBJ1-2	TGTGCCAGTAGTATGGAAGGGCGGCTCCTCTATGGCTACACCTTC	CASSMEGRLLYGYTF
NA	TRBV20-1	many	TRBJ1-1	TGCAGTGCTAGAGATAGCGGCGGGGGGAACACTGAAGCTTTCTTT	CSARDSGGGNTEAFF
TRBD2	TRBV11-3	NA	TRBJ2-2	TGTGCCAGCAGCTTGGGCGGGAGGGCCACCACCGGGGAGCTGTTTTTT	CASSLGGRATTGELFF
NA	TRBV7-6	many	TRBJ1-2	TGTGCCAGCAGCTTAGGGGGGGGCGCTTACTATGGCTACACCTTC	CASSLGGGAYYGYTF
TRBD1	TRBV27	many	TRBJ1-5	TGTGCCAGCAGTCCACTGGACAGGGAAAATCAGCCCCAGCATTTT	CASSPLDRENQPQHF
NA	TRBV5-1	many	TRBJ2-7	TGCGCCAGCAGCCCAGGGGTGGGGACGGCCTACGAGCAGTACTTC	CASSPGVGTAYEQYF
TRBD1	TRBV19	many	TRBJ1-5	TGTGCCAGTAGTACTTGGACAGGCGACAATCAGCCCCAGCATTTT	CASSTWTGDNQPQHF
NA	TRBV19	many	TRBJ2-7	TGTGCCAGTAGTATAAGTGGATCGACCTACGAGCAGTACTTC	CASSISGSTYEQYF